A single T cell receptor (beta chain) is shown here with its context. Its antigen is currently unknown. These data originate in a study of shared clonotypes between healthy human individuals. Study as a whole: The cohort comprised a couple of women and a few men. Their ages spanned 18 to 49 years. Overall study findings and caveats: Memory subsets generally showed lower estimated richness than naive subsets. Blood was the sole source, and tissue repertoires probably differ.

TCRdb keeps only in-frame clones here, not all; method: immunoSEQ multiplex PCR. The profile covers fewer than 400,000 clones, with approximately 79% appearing a single time and around a tenth taken by the ten largest. The clonotype was recovered from a man under 40 in good health. The sequenced sample was memory CD4+ T cells sorted from blood. Documented subset: CD45RA-negative fraction.

CDR3 protein: CASRRYSRDRFTGELFF. In DNA form, the CDR3 reads TGTGCCAGCAGGAGATATTCCCGGGACCGGTTCACCGGGGAGCTGTTTTTT. J is TRBJ2-2 and V is TRBV28; TRBD1 or TRBD2 may be the D gene (5 bases each). The CDR3 extends over 17 amino acids. The V gene lost 6 bases and the J gene lost 4 bases, with 21 bases spanning the gap. CDR1 MDHEN and CDR2 SYDVKM come from the germline V gene.